This TCR beta chain emerged from a study of blood T cell repertoires in COVID-19. The V gene lost 4 bases and the J gene lost 10 bases, with 17 bases spanning the gap. This CDR3 region has 13 residues. The germline V gene encodes CDR1 SGDLS and CDR2 YYNGEE. Participants came from roughly 23 US areas, aged about 18 to 90 years. Here immunoSEQ multiplex PCR was the method, and the copy in TCRdb shows in-frame clones only, minus some. The sample has around 220,000 clones; around 88% are singletons. The chain recombines TRBV9 with TRBJ2-5, with a tentative D call TRBD2 (6 bases). The sample was PBMCs or T cells enriched from blood (not recorded which). This clonotype was sampled from a woman between 50 and 59 years old with acute COVID-19. CDR3 residues: CASSPPVSGGQYF. The CDR3 bases are TGTGCCAGCAGCCCCCCCGTTAGCGGCGGCCAGTACTTC.